The 11 T cell receptor beta chains presented below share a single source sample, sequenced in a study of molecular identifiers for immune sequencing clone quantification. Via MiXCR, TCRdb re-called the PCR reads, giving one row per CDR3 protein. The table shows about 500,000 distinct CDR3 sequences, with about a fifth occurring only once. The source material was naive CD8+ T cells from blood, with Jurkat cell RNA spiked in. Subset: FACS-sorted CD8+CD4-CCR7+CD45RA+ naive T cells. The receptors were gathered from a human donor in good health. Some libraries in this study had Jurkat cell RNA spiked in.

The table lists this clonotype with many counts. This chain joins TRBV7-2 and TRBJ2-3; D possibly corresponds to TRBD2 (6 bases). Germline V CDR1 and CDR2: SGHTA, FQGNSA. With 8 bases removed from V and 10 bases from J, the gap between germline ends came to 16 bases. This CDR3 comprises 12 residues. CDR3 bases: TGTGCCAGCCATTCCGCGGGAAATCCGCAGTATTTT. It codes for CASHSAGNPQYF. Together with reference TRBV7-2 and TRBJ2-3, the CDR3 gives the full variable domain: GAGVSQSPSNKVTEKGKDVELRCDPISGHTALYWYRQSLGQGLEFLIYFQGNSAPDKSGLPSDRFSAERTGGSVSTLTIQRTQQEDSAVYLCASHSAGNPQYFGPGTRLTVL.

This clonotype came up many times. The V gene is TRBV27, the J gene TRBJ2-7, with 11 positions matching TRBD2. V lost 6 bases to trimming and J lost 6 bases; unmatched junction nucleotides: 7. There are 14 residues in the CDR3. Germline V gene data show CDR1 as MNHEY and CDR2 as SMNVEV (reference sequence). The CDR3: CASSLGLAGGEQYF. CDR3 sequence (DNA): TGTGCCAGCAGCTTAGGTCTAGCGGGAGGCGAGCAGTACTTC.

Comments on this clonotype: A much bigger clone sits one base away, suggesting this may be a read error. The rearrangement uses TRBV6-5 and TRBJ1-1, with unresolved D. The germline V gene has CDR1 MNHEY and CDR2 SVGAGI. The CDR3 has 15 amino acids. As DNA, the CDR3 is TGTGCCAGCAGTTACTCGACTATGGGTAACACTGAAGCTCTCTTT. Amino acid sequence: CASSYSTMGNTEALF.

CDR3 protein: CASSLRTGREQYF. The CDR3 DNA follows: TGTGCCAGCAGCCTAAGAACAGGGCGCGAGCAGTACTTC. The J gene is TRBJ2-7, the V gene TRBV5-4; perhaps TRBD1 as D (6 bases). The CDR3 covers 13 residues. Trimming removed 4 bases from V and 6 bases from J, with 14 bases in between. The germline CDR1 and CDR2 sequences are SGHNT and YYREEE (reference sequence). Combining the CDR3 with reference TRBV5-4 and TRBJ2-7 gives the whole variable domain ETGVTQSPTHLIKTRGQQVTLRCSSQSGHNTVSWYQQALGQGPQFIFQYYREEENGRGNFPPRFSGLQFPNYSSELNVNALELDDSALYLCASSLRTGREQYFGPGTRLTVT.

The chain joins TRBV15 to TRBJ1-5; 7 bases agree with TRBD1. This CDR3 has 16 amino acids. Germline V CDR1 and CDR2: LNHNV, YYDKDF (reference sequence). Trimming took 3 bases from V and 6 from J; bases not matched to a gene: 11. The CDR3 sequence: CATSSPRDREGQPQHF. CDR3 sequence (DNA): TGTGCCACCAGCAGCCCCCGAGACAGGGAGGGTCAGCCCCAGCATTTT.

This clonotype appeared many times. V usage is TRBV4-3 and J usage is TRBJ2-1; no reliable D call. CDR1 and CDR2 (germline): LGHNA, YSLEER. The CDR3 runs 15 residues. V was clipped by 1 base and J by 8 bases, with 15 bases between them. The CDR3 region is CASSQVDRGDDEQFF. CDR3 bases: TGCGCCAGCAGCCAAGTTGACCGAGGAGACGATGAGCAGTTCTTC.

Comment on this clonotype: A read error is possible here, since a much larger clone lies one base away. This chain uses TRBV6-6 with TRBJ1-1, with 9 bases that match TRBD1. The J segment lost 3 bases and the V segment lost 8 bases, leaving 13 bases of the junction unmatched. Per germline, CDR1 MNHNY and CDR2 SVGAGI (reference sequence). The CDR3 is 16 residues long. DNA of the CDR3: TGTGCCAGCGATCCACTCCTCCGGGACAGGGACACTGAAGCTTTCTTT. Its protein is CASDPLLRDRDTEAFF.

A few counts support this clonotype. The V and J genes are TRBV29-1 and TRBJ2-1; TRBD1 matches at 7 bases. Losses at the gene ends were 7 bases for V and 3 bases for J; bases not matched to a gene: 9. This CDR3 has 14 residues. The germline gives CDR1 SQVTM, CDR2 ANQGSEA. The CDR3 sequence: CSAPGGIYYNEQFF. As DNA, the CDR3 is TGCAGCGCACCAGGGGGTATATACTACAATGAGCAGTTCTTC.

In the case of this clonotype: Possible read error: a much larger clone is one base away. The chain links TRBV4-3 to TRBJ1-1; TRBD1 might be the D (5 bases). The CDR3 contains 16 residues. Germline values: CDR1 LGHNA, CDR2 YSLEER. In DNA form, the CDR3 reads TGCGCCAGCAGCCAAGATCATTCAGGGTTTGGGGCTGAAGCTCTCTTT. This encodes CASSQDHSGFGAEALF.

This clonotype was found a few times. CDR3 amino acids: CASSISGGTTDTQYF. Written as DNA, the CDR3 is TGTGCCAGCAGTATTAGCGGGGGCACCACAGATACGCAGTATTTT. The V and J genes are TRBV13 and TRBJ2-3; TRBD2 agrees at 9 bases. Germline trimming cut 6 bases from V and 2 bases from J; bases unmatched to any gene: 6. This CDR3 spans 15 amino acids. CDR1 PRHDT and CDR2 FYEKMQ come from the germline V gene (reference sequence).

This clonotype appeared many times. The J gene is TRBJ2-3, the V gene TRBV5-6; D is ambiguous. V was shortened by 1 base and J by 6 bases, with 6 bases between the two germline ends. The CDR3 spans 12 residues. Per the germline V gene, CDR1 is SGHDT and CDR2 is YYEEEE. In DNA, the CDR3 is TGTGCCAGCAGCTTGCGACCGGATACGCAGTATTTT. This encodes CASSLRPDTQYF.